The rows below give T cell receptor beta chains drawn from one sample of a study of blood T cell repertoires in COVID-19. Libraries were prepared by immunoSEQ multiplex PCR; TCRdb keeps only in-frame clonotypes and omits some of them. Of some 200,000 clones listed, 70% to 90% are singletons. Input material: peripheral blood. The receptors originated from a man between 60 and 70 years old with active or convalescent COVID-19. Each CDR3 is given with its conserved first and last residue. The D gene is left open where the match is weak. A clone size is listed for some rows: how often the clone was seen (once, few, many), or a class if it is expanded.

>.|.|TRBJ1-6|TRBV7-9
TGTGCCAGCAGCGTAACGGGGAAGAGCTCCTATAATTCACCCCTCCACTTT
CASSVTGKSSYNSPLHF
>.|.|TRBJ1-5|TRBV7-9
TGTGCCAGCAGCACCAAAGGGGATCAGCCCCAGCATTTT
CASSTKGDQPQHF
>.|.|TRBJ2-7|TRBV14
TGTGCCAGCAGCCGACAGGCGCCCTACGAGCAGTACTTC
CASSRQAPYEQYF
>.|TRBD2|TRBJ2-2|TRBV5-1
TGCGCCAGCAGCTTGGCACGGGGGGTCACCGGGGAGCTGTTTTTT
CASSLARGVTGELFF
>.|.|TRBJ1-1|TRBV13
TGTGCCAGCAGCTTAGGCGGAGGGACGAAAGCTTTCTTT
CASSLGGGTKAFF
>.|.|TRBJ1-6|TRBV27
TGTGCCAGCAGAGACAAGGCGAGCTCCTATAATTCACCCCTCCACTTT
CASRDKASSYNSPLHF
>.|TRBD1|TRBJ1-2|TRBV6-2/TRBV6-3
TGTGCCAGCAGTCGGACAGGGGACTATGGCTACACCTTC
CASSRTGDYGYTF
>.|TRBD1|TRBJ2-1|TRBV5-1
TGCGCCAGCAGCTCGGACAGGGCGGGGAATGAGCAGTTCTTC
CASSSDRAGNEQFF
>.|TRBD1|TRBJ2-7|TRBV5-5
TGTGCCAGCAGCTTTCCCGGGACAGGGGGATACGAGCAGTACTTC
CASSFPGTGGYEQYF
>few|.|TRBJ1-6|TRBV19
TGTGCCAGCAGCGATCAACAGGGAAGGAATTCACCCCTCCACTTT
CASSDQQGRNSPLHF
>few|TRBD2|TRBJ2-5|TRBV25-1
TGTGCCAGCAGGATTAGCGGGGGAGAGACCCAGTACTTC
CASRISGGETQYF
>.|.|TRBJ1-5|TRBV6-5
TGTGCCAGCAGTGACTCCCAACAGCCCCAGCATTTT
CASSDSQQPQHF
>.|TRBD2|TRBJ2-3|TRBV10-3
TGTGCCCTCAGTGAACCTAGCGGGGGGGCGGGGAGCTCAGATACGCAGTATTTT
CALSEPSGGAGSSDTQYF
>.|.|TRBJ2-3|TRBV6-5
TGTGCCAGCAGTCAATCGGGACTTCGCACAGATACGCAGTATTTT
CASSQSGLRTDTQYF
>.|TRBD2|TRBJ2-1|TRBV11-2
TGTGCCAGCAGCTTAGAAACAGGGAAAGGGACTAGGGGCAATGAGCAGTTCTTC
CASSLETGKGTRGNEQFF
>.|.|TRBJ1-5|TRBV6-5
TGTGCCAGCACCGAACCCCCCTACTGGCCCCAGCATTTT
CASTEPPYWPQHF
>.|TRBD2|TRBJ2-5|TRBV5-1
TGCGCCAGCAGCTTGGGTCCTCAGCGGGGCGAAGAGACCCAGTACTTC
CASSLGPQRGEETQYF
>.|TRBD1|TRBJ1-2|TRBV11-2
TGTGCCAGCAGCTTTGAGGGGGCACGGGGCTACACCTTC
CASSFEGARGYTF
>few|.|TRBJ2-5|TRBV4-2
TGTGCCAGCAGCCAAGAAGGACTGGAGACCCAGTACTTC
CASSQEGLETQYF
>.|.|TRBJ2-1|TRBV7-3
TGTGCCAGCAGCTTACAACTAGCCGCCTACAATGAGCAGTTCTTC
CASSLQLAAYNEQFF
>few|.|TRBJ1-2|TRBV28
TGTGCCAGCAGTTCCGGGAATGATGGCTACACCTTC
CASSSGNDGYTF
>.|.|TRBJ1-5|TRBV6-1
TGTGCCAGCAGTGAAGTAGGTCAGGACAATCAGCCCCAGCATTTT
CASSEVGQDNQPQHF
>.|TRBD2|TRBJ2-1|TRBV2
TGTGCCAGCAGGAAGCGTCAAGCGGGGGGCCCACACAATGAGCAGTTCTTC
CASRKRQAGGPHNEQFF
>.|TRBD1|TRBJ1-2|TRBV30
TGTGCCTGGGGGGACAGGGGGCCCGGCTACACCTTC
CAWGDRGPGYTF
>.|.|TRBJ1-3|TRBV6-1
TGTGCCAGCAGTGAGTACGGCGGCTCTGGAAACACCATATATTTT
CASSEYGGSGNTIYF
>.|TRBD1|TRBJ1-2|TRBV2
TGTGCCAGCAGCCCGGGACAGGGCCAGGGCTACACCTTC
CASSPGQGQGYTF
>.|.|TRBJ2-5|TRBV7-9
TGTGCCAGCAGCTTAGCAGTCGCGAAAGAGACCCAGTACTTC
CASSLAVAKETQYF
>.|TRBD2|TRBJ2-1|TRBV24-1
TGTGCCACCAGTGAGGGACTAGCGGGGGGGCCTAAGGATGAGCAGTTCTTC
CATSEGLAGGPKDEQFF
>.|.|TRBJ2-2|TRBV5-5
TGTGCCAGCAGTAGGGGGGGCGGTGAATACACCGGGGAGCTGTTTTTT
CASSRGGGEYTGELFF
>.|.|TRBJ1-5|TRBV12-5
TGTGCTAGTGGTTTGGACAGGGCCGGCAATCAGCCCCAGCATTTT
CASGLDRAGNQPQHF
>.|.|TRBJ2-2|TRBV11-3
TGTGCCAGCAGCTTAAGGACTGCTGCCGGGGAGCTGTTTTTT
CASSLRTAAGELFF
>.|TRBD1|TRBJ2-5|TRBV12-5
TGTGCTAGTGGTCCCAGGGGGACAGCGGCGCACCAAGAGACCCAGTACTTC
CASGPRGTAAHQETQYF
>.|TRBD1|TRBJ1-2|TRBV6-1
TGTGCCAGCAGTGAAGCGCTAGGCAGGGGGACCTATGGCTACACCTTC
CASSEALGRGTYGYTF
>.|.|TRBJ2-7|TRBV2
TGTGCCAGCACCAGGGGTAAGGAATCCTACGAGCAGTACTTC
CASTRGKESYEQYF
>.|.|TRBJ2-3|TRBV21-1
TGTGCCAGCGAGAGGGGGGGAACGAAGGGCACAGATACGCAGTATTTT
CASERGGTKGTDTQYF
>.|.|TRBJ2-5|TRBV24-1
TGTGCCACCAGTGACCCAGGTGGCCCAGAGACCCAGTACTTC
CATSDPGGPETQYF
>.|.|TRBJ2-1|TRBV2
TGTGCCAGCAGGGCTCGACTGGGCGGGGAGCAGTTCTTC
CASRARLGGEQFF
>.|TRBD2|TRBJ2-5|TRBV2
TGTGCCAGGCGGGGGGCCCAAGAGACCCAGTACTTC
CARRGAQETQYF
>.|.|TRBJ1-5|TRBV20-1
TGCAGTGCGAGTACAGGGATTCAGCCCCAGCATTTT
CSASTGIQPQHF
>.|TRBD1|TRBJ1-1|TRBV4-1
TGCGCCAGCAGTCTGGACAGGGACACTGAAGCTTTCTTT
CASSLDRDTEAFF
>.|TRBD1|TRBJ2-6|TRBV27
TGTGCCAGCACCGGACAGGGCGGTAACTCTGGGGCCAACGTCCTGACTTTC
CASTGQGGNSGANVLTF